This T cell receptor (beta chain) stems from a study of T cells of healthy individuals. TCRdb reanalysed the 5' RACE reads using MiXCR and keeps one entry per CDR3 protein. Of about 96,000 distinct CDR3 sequences listed, 17% are singletons. The CDR3 consists of 13 residues. The V gene lost 5 bases and the J gene lost 3 bases, with 10 bases spanning the gap. Germline V gene lookup returns CDR1 SEHNR and CDR2 FQNEAQ (reference sequence). In this sample, this clonotype turned up many times. This receptor was taken from a human donor in good health. V and J are TRBV7-9 and TRBJ1-2, with D possibly matching TRBD1 (5 bases). CDR3 sequence reads: CASSPGRDYGYTF. CDR3 DNA sequence: TGTGCCAGCAGCCCGGGACGGGACTATGGCTACACCTTC.